Below are 28 T cell receptor beta chains sequenced from a single sample in a study of blood T cells in healthy people across ages. A second PCR, run for roughly 7 to 12 cycles, used a sample-barcoded 5' primer plus a J-beta primer mix. A single record per CDR3 protein comes from TCRdb applying MiXCR to the 5' RACE reads. In the table there are about 780,000 distinct CDR3 sequences, about 62% of which are singletons. Sequenced: blood. These receptors were collected from a man aged 25-40 years in good health.

The V and J genes are TRBV7-2 and TRBJ2-5; tentatively, D is TRBD2 (7 bases). The length of the CDR3 is 15 residues. Trimming took 5 bases from V and 2 from J, leaving 15 bases between them. Looked up from germline, CDR1 is SGHTA and CDR2 is FQGNSA. In nucleotides, the CDR3 is TGTGCCAGCAGCCCGGCCGGGGGGCCTCAAGAGACCCAGTACTTC. This gives the protein CASSPAGGPQETQYF.

The rearrangement joins TRBV27 to TRBJ2-1; D remains ambiguous. V was trimmed by 3 bases and J by 5 bases, leaving 11 bases between them. The germline CDR1 and CDR2 sequences are MNHEY and SMNVEV (reference sequence). This CDR3 has 14 amino acids. The CDR3 spells CASSFHQLDNEQFF. The CDR3 DNA is TGTGCCAGCAGTTTTCACCAATTGGACAATGAGCAGTTCTTC.

This clonotype has at least ten counts. The chain joins TRBV13 to TRBJ1-2, with no clear D. The germline V gene has CDR1 PRHDT and CDR2 FYEKMQ (reference sequence). CDR3 length: 12 residues. V lost 1 base, J lost 1 base, and 1 base lay in between. The DNA for the CDR3 is TGTGCCAGCAGCTTAGATAACTATGGCTACACCTTC. Translating it yields CASSLDNYGYTF.

J is TRBJ1-2 and V is TRBV9; no clear D gene. This CDR3 has 14 residues. V was trimmed by 0 bases and J by 4 bases, leaving 10 bases between them. From germline, CDR1 is SGDLS and CDR2 YYNGEE. This chain's CDR3 is CASSVDGASYGYTF. Here the CDR3 DNA reads TGTGCCAGCAGCGTAGACGGCGCTTCCTATGGCTACACCTTC.

The V gene is TRBV9, the J gene TRBJ2-3, with TRBD1 matching over 7 bases. The germline V gene has CDR1 SGDLS and CDR2 YYNGEE. The CDR3 is 14 amino acids. Germline trimming cut 4 bases from V and 3 bases from J; bases unmatched to any gene: 5. Here the CDR3 DNA reads TGTGCCAGCAGCTTTAGGGGGCTGACAGATACGCAGTATTTT. It yields the protein CASSFRGLTDTQYF.

The CDR3 loop reads CAWSAWGGEQFF. CDR3 in DNA: TGTGCCTGGAGTGCGTGGGGAGGCGAGCAGTTCTTC. The chain joins TRBV30 to TRBJ2-1; tentatively, D is TRBD2 (6 bases). Germline CDR1 and CDR2: GTSNPN and SVGIG (reference sequence). The V gene lost 1 base and the J gene lost 10 bases, with 11 bases spanning the gap. The CDR3 contains 12 residues.

The chain joins TRBV27 to TRBJ1-4; D remains unclear. The germline V gene encodes CDR1 MNHEY and CDR2 SMNVEV (reference sequence). The CDR3 is 14 amino acids. Trimming stripped 4 bases from V and 2 bases from J, with 8 bases between. The CDR3 loop is CASSSASTNEKLFF. The CDR3 nucleotides are TGTGCCAGCAGTTCAGCTTCGACTAATGAAAAACTGTTTTTT.

The gene calls are TRBV5-1 and TRBJ2-2; 10 nucleotides match TRBD1. V trimming: 4 bases; J trimming: 4 bases; junction bases outside the gene matches: 7. Germline values: CDR1 SGHRS, CDR2 YFSETQ. The CDR3 covers 16 residues. CDR3 loop: CASSLPGTGVTGELFF. The CDR3 nucleotides are TGCGCCAGCAGCCTACCCGGGACAGGGGTCACCGGGGAGCTGTTTTTT.

Only one count was recorded for this clonotype. V is TRBV7-2 and J is TRBJ1-2; 9 bases map to TRBD1. V lost 5 bases, J lost 6 bases, and 4 bases stayed unmatched. The CDR3 spans 13 residues. Looked up from germline, CDR1 is SGHTA and CDR2 is FQGNSA. The CDR3 sequence: CASSSGTGNGYTF. The CDR3 nucleotides read TGTGCCAGCAGCAGTGGGACAGGGAATGGCTACACCTTC.

Here the CDR3 DNA reads TGCAGTGCTAGCCCTATTGGGGGGGGCACGACAGATACGCAGTATTTT. This gives the protein CSASPIGGGTTDTQYF. The chain is built from TRBV20-1 and TRBJ2-3, with D perhaps TRBD2 (7 bases). Germline CDR1 is DFQATT and CDR2 is SNEGSKA (reference sequence). The CDR3 runs 16 residues. With 3 bases removed from V and 3 bases from J, the gap between germline ends came to 19 bases.

Written as DNA, the CDR3 is TGTGCCACCAGCAGGCCAGGGGTTAGTTACGAGCAGTACTTC. Encoded protein: CATSRPGVSYEQYF. This sequence joins TRBV15 and TRBJ2-7, with TRBD1 as a possible D gene (6 bases). V was trimmed by 3 bases and J by 4 bases, leaving 13 bases between them. CDR1 and CDR2 from the germline V gene are LNHNV and YYDKDF (reference sequence). The CDR3 runs 14 residues.

This chain links TRBV4-3 with TRBJ2-5; the D gene could be TRBD1 or TRBD2 (6 bases each). The V gene's germline CDR1 is LGHNA and CDR2 YSLEER. V was trimmed by 2 bases and J by 2 bases, leaving 15 bases between them. The CDR3 is 16 amino acids. CDR3 loop: CASSQRWGAYQETQYF. For the CDR3, the DNA is TGCGCCAGCAGCCAAAGGTGGGGGGCCTATCAAGAGACCCAGTACTTC.

V usage is TRBV20-1 and J usage is TRBJ2-1, with no clear D. The CDR3 is 11 residues long. Germline V gene sequence: CDR1 DFQATT, CDR2 SNEGSKA (reference sequence). V was shortened by 6 bases and J by 13 bases, with 16 bases between the two germline ends. DNA for the CDR3: TGCAGTGCCCCGTTGTCCGACTTACAGTTCTTC. It translates to CSAPLSDLQFF.

The chain couples TRBV5-5 to TRBJ1-5; D unclear. The germline CDR1 and CDR2 sequences are SGHKS and YYEKEE (reference sequence). This CDR3 region has 15 residues. The V end was cut by 4 bases, the J end by 4 bases, with 15 bases between. The CDR3 region has the DNA TGTGCCAGCAGCCCTGGCGTACACTTTAATCAGCCCCAGCATTTT. Its translation: CASSPGVHFNQPQHF.

The chain is built from TRBV29-1 and TRBJ2-5, with 7 bases identical to TRBD2. CDR1 is SQVTM and CDR2 is ANQGSEA in the germline V gene. Trimming at V came to 2 bases and at J to 5 bases, leaving 2 bases not matched to a gene. The CDR3 extends over 12 amino acids. As DNA, the CDR3 is TGCAGCGTTGAACGGGGGGAGGAGACCCAGTACTTC. Protein sequence: CSVERGEETQYF. Based on the CDR3 plus reference TRBV29-1 and TRBJ2-5, the full variable domain is SAVISQKPSRDICQRGTSLTIQCQVDSQVTMMFWYRQQPGQSLTLIATANQGSEATYESGFVIDKFPISRPNLTFSTLTVSNMSPEDSSIYLCSVERGEETQYFGPGTRLLVL.

The V and J genes are TRBV30 and TRBJ1-2, with D unresolved. Germline V gene lookup returns CDR1 GTSNPN and CDR2 SVGIG (reference sequence). This CDR3 has 13 amino acids. The germline V and J ends were trimmed by 8 bases and 4 bases, with 17 bases remaining between them. Written as DNA, the CDR3 is TGTGCCAGGACTCTGCGTTTAGGCTATGGCTACACCTTC. Translating gives CARTLRLGYGYTF.

The chain links TRBV20-1 to TRBJ1-1, with D perhaps TRBD1 (5 bases). Trimming shortened V by 0 bases and J by 5 bases, and 13 bases separated the two germline ends. The germline CDR1 and CDR2 sequences are DFQATT and SNEGSKA (reference sequence). The CDR3 has 14 amino acids. The CDR3 protein is CSARDAQGWTEAFF. In DNA form, the CDR3 reads TGCAGTGCTAGAGATGCTCAGGGTTGGACTGAAGCTTTCTTT.

This chain links TRBV20-1 with TRBJ2-3; TRBD2 matches 9 bases. Germline CDR1 and CDR2: DFQATT and SNEGSKA (reference sequence). The J segment lost 2 bases and the V segment lost 5 bases, leaving 11 bases of the junction unmatched. The CDR3 runs to 16 residues. CDR3 sequence reads: CSASDRAGGPTDTQYF. Here the CDR3 DNA reads TGCAGTGCTTCCGATCGTGCGGGGGGGCCCACAGATACGCAGTATTTT.

On this clonotype: The junction differs from germline at one of its ends, possibly a read error. The chain carries TRBV25-1 and TRBJ2-6; either TRBD1 or TRBD2 may fit D (5 bases each). CDR1 and CDR2 (germline): MGHDK, SYGVNS. The CDR3 sequence is 15 residues long. For the CDR3, the DNA is TGTGTCAGCTGGGGACCGGCCTCTGGGGCCAACGTCCTGACTTTC. Residues: CVSWGPASGANVLTF.

This clonotype has only a few counts. CDR3 residues: CASSLAGPNEQFF. Written as DNA, the CDR3 is TGTGCCAGCTCACTAGCAGGCCCCAATGAGCAGTTCTTC. The chain recombines TRBV18 with TRBJ2-1; D unresolved. CDR1 is KGHSH and CDR2 is LQKENI in the germline V gene. Trimming left V 4 bases short and J 6 bases short, with 10 bases between. CDR3 length equals 13 residues.

In nucleotides, the CDR3 is TGTGCCAGCAGTACATCCGGGACATCTTACAAAAACATTCAGTACTTC. Its translation is CASSTSGTSYKNIQYF. This sequence joins TRBV27 and TRBJ2-4, with D possibly TRBD1 on 6 matching bases. The CDR3 length is 16 residues. The V and J ends lost 5 bases and 3 bases respectively, with 17 bases between them. The germline CDR1 and CDR2 sequences are MNHEY and SMNVEV (reference sequence).

CDR3 in amino acids: CASSQGAGGLWNEQFF. The CDR3 nucleotides are TGTGCCAGCAGCCAAGGAGCTGGGGGGCTTTGGAATGAGCAGTTCTTC. The chain is built from TRBV4-2 and TRBJ2-1; D tentatively fits TRBD1 or TRBD2 (6 bases each). The V end lost 1 base, the J end lost 7 bases, and 17 bases lay between the germline ends. The CDR3 runs 16 residues. The germline CDR1 and CDR2 sequences are LGHNA and YNFKEQ.

This chain joins TRBV2 and TRBJ2-7; the D gene is possibly TRBD1 (6 bases). Per germline, CDR1 SNHLY and CDR2 FYNNEI. This CDR3 is built from 13 residues. With 10 bases removed from V and 0 bases from J, the gap between germline ends came to 13 bases. The CDR3 DNA sequence: TGTGCCACGCATCGGGACACCTCCTACGAGCAGTACTTC. Translating it yields CATHRDTSYEQYF.

The J gene is TRBJ2-2, the V gene TRBV29-1; D gene uncertain. Trimming removed 8 bases at V and 1 base at J, with 5 bases between. There are 11 residues in the CDR3. CDR1 SQVTM and CDR2 ANQGSEA come from the germline V gene. CDR3 amino acids: CSTQNTGELFF. The CDR3, as DNA: TGCAGCACCCAGAACACCGGGGAGCTGTTTTTT.

The J gene is TRBJ1-2, the V gene TRBV2; possibly TRBD1 for D (5 bases). There are 14 residues in the CDR3. V dropped 3 bases and J dropped 6 bases, with 14 bases sitting between them. Germline CDR1 and CDR2: SNHLY and FYNNEI. This CDR3 reads CASSDRRQGNGYTF. CDR3 bases: TGTGCCAGCAGTGATCGCCGGCAGGGAAATGGCTACACCTTC.

In its sample, this clonotype was seen a few times. The V and J genes are TRBV7-9 and TRBJ2-1; D unclear. Germline lookup yields CDR1 SEHNR and CDR2 FQNEAQ (reference sequence). V was shortened by 3 bases and J by 5 bases, with 8 bases between the two germline ends. The CDR3 contains 13 residues. As DNA, the CDR3 is TGTGCCAGCAGCTTGAGTCAAAACAATGAGCAGTTCTTC. It codes for CASSLSQNNEQFF.

The chain couples TRBV11-2 to TRBJ1-6; D is unresolved. The CDR3 consists of 16 residues. Germline assignment: CDR1 SGHAT and CDR2 FQNNGV. Between the trimmed V and J ends, which lost 5 bases and 3 bases, there was a span of 14 bases. The CDR3 DNA follows: TGTGCCAGCAGCCCCGTGGGCAGGAGCTATAATTCACCCCTCCACTTT. It is translated as CASSPVGRSYNSPLHF.

V usage is TRBV5-6 and J usage is TRBJ2-6; 7 nucleotides align to TRBD1. In germline, CDR1 is SGHDT, CDR2 YYEEEE. The CDR3 extends over 16 amino acids. The V gene end was trimmed by 1 base and the J gene end by 2 bases; junction bases not matched to a gene: 3. The CDR3 is CASSLITGAGANVLTF. Written as DNA, the CDR3 is TGTGCCAGCAGCTTGATAACAGGGGCTGGGGCCAACGTCCTGACTTTC.